Shown below are 13 T cell receptor beta chains from a single sample sequenced in a study of T cell changes during pregnancy in multiple sclerosis. Assay: immunoSEQ multiplex PCR; the TCRdb copy retains only in-frame clones and omits some. This sample has some 28,000 clones, with under 95% found just once. This specimen was CD4+ T cells from peripheral blood mononuclear cells, taken after pregnancy. The source is a female donor with multiple sclerosis, enrolled in a pregnancy study.

The chain couples TRBV5-1 to TRBJ2-5; D unclear. Germline assignment: CDR1 SGHRS and CDR2 YFSETQ. V dropped 0 bases and J dropped 2 bases, with 11 bases sitting between them. The CDR3 is made up of 15 amino acids. CDR3 nucleotides: TGCGCCAGCAGCTTGGAGACGGAGAGACAAGAGACCCAGTACTTC. Protein product: CASSLETERQETQYF.

The chain combines TRBV7-2 with TRBJ2-7, with 7 positions matching TRBD1. J was trimmed by 3 bases and V by 5 bases; bases with no gene match: 7. The CDR3 covers 14 residues. CDR1 is SGHTA and CDR2 is FQGNSA in the germline V gene. CDR3 nucleotides: TGTGCCAGCAGCGTGTCCGGGACAGACTACGAGCAGTACTTC. Its translation is CASSVSGTDYEQYF.

V usage is TRBV7-9 and J usage is TRBJ2-2; D is undetermined. The germline V gene has CDR1 SEHNR and CDR2 FQNEAQ (reference sequence). Trimming removed 3 bases at V and 3 bases at J, with 8 bases between. The CDR3 is 14 amino acids. The CDR3 reads CASSFVLDTGELFF. DNA for the CDR3: TGTGCCAGCAGCTTCGTCCTTGACACCGGGGAGCTGTTTTTT.

V is TRBV9 and J is TRBJ1-1, with D perhaps matching TRBD1 (6 bases). The germline V gene has CDR1 SGDLS and CDR2 YYNGEE. Between the trimmed V and J ends, which lost 2 bases and 0 bases, there was a span of 11 bases. The CDR3 length is 15 residues. CDR3 protein: CASSVGTFMNTEAFF. CDR3 DNA: TGTGCCAGCAGCGTCGGGACATTTATGAACACTGAAGCTTTCTTT.

The chain is built from TRBV19 and TRBJ1-4; D may be TRBD1 (5 bases). The ends were cut back, 5 bases at V and 4 bases at J, with 14 bases in the middle. Germline lookup yields CDR1 LNHDA and CDR2 SQIVND (reference sequence). The CDR3 is 15 residues long. CDR3 bases: TGTGCCAGTAGTCCGAGCGGGACCCTTAATGAAAAACTGTTTTTT. This sequence encodes CASSPSGTLNEKLFF.

This clone has just a few counts. The CDR3 region has the DNA TGCGCCAGCAGCTCAGGGACTAGCGGGGGGGCGGATACGCAGTATTTT. Protein sequence: CASSSGTSGGADTQYF. The gene calls are TRBV5-1 and TRBJ2-3, with TRBD2 matching over 16 bases. Germline loops: CDR1 SGHRS, CDR2 YFSETQ. The J segment lost 6 bases and the V segment lost 3 bases, leaving 4 bases of the junction unmatched. The CDR3 has 16 amino acids.

This chain connects TRBV7-2 to TRBJ2-3; 8 bases agree with TRBD1. With V trimmed by 5 bases and J by 6 bases, 16 bases remained unmatched. CDR3 length equals 17 residues. Germline CDR1 SGHTA, CDR2 FQGNSA. Written as DNA, the CDR3 is TGTGCCAGCAGCGCTCTCTCCGGGACAGGCCTCGGGGATACGCAGTATTTT. The encoded protein is CASSALSGTGLGDTQYF.

The CDR3 protein is CASSETLSSYEQYF. CDR3 bases: TGTGCCAGCAGCGAGACTCTCAGCTCCTACGAGCAGTACTTC. The chain links TRBV9 to TRBJ2-7; D uncertain. The CDR3 spans 14 residues. Germline V gives CDR1 SGDLS, CDR2 YYNGEE. Trimming took off 3 bases at V and 0 bases at J, with 10 bases between the two ends. Looking up the rest from reference TRBV9 and TRBJ2-7 gives the full variable domain: DSGVTQTPKHLITATGQRVTLRCSPRSGDLSVYWYQQSLDQGLQFLIQYYNGEERAKGNILERFSAQQFPDLHSELNLSSLELGDSALYFCASSETLSSYEQYFGPGTRLTVT.

This chain links TRBV28 with TRBJ1-5; 7 nucleotides agree with TRBD1. V lost 4 bases, J lost 3 bases, and 3 bases stayed unmatched. CDR1 is MDHEN and CDR2 is SYDVKM in the germline V gene. The CDR3 consists of 14 residues. The CDR3 loop reads CASSYRGFNQPQHF. The CDR3 coding sequence is TGTGCCAGCAGTTACAGGGGATTCAATCAGCCCCAGCATTTT.

This chain joins TRBV30 and TRBJ1-2, with D perhaps matching TRBD1 (5 bases). V lost 0 bases and J 8 bases, leaving 13 bases between the germline ends. The CDR3 contains 13 residues. Germline CDR1 and CDR2: GTSNPN and SVGIG (reference sequence). CDR3 bases: TGTGCCTGGAGTGTAACAGGCCTTTGGGGCTACACCTTC. Its protein is CAWSVTGLWGYTF.

The DNA for the CDR3 is TGTGCCAGCAGCTCCACCAGAGCGGGAAACACCATATATTTT. Its protein product is CASSSTRAGNTIYF. The chain couples TRBV11-2 to TRBJ1-3; D is undetermined. The CDR3 has 14 residues. The germline V and J ends were trimmed by 4 bases and 4 bases, with 11 bases remaining between them. Looked up from germline, CDR1 is SGHAT and CDR2 is FQNNGV.

The chain is built from TRBV10-3 and TRBJ1-6; D may be TRBD1 (6 bases). Germline assignment: CDR1 ENHRY and CDR2 SYGVKD. Trimming stripped 7 bases from V and 8 bases from J, with 18 bases between. The CDR3 spans 15 residues. The DNA of the CDR3 is TGTGCCATCACCCAAAAAGGGGGTCAAGATTCACCCCTCCACTTT. Translated, it gives CAITQKGGQDSPLHF.

A word on this clone: Additional DNA sequences in this sample encode the identical CDR3. CDR3 protein: CASSPGDYGYTF. The CDR3, as DNA: TGTGCCAGCAGCCCGGGAGACTATGGCTACACCTTC. The V call is TRBV7-9, the J call TRBJ1-2; D is uncertain. Trimming cost V 5 bases and J 3 bases, with 7 bases left between them. Germline CDR1 and CDR2: SEHNR and FQNEAQ (reference sequence). This CDR3 spans 12 amino acids.